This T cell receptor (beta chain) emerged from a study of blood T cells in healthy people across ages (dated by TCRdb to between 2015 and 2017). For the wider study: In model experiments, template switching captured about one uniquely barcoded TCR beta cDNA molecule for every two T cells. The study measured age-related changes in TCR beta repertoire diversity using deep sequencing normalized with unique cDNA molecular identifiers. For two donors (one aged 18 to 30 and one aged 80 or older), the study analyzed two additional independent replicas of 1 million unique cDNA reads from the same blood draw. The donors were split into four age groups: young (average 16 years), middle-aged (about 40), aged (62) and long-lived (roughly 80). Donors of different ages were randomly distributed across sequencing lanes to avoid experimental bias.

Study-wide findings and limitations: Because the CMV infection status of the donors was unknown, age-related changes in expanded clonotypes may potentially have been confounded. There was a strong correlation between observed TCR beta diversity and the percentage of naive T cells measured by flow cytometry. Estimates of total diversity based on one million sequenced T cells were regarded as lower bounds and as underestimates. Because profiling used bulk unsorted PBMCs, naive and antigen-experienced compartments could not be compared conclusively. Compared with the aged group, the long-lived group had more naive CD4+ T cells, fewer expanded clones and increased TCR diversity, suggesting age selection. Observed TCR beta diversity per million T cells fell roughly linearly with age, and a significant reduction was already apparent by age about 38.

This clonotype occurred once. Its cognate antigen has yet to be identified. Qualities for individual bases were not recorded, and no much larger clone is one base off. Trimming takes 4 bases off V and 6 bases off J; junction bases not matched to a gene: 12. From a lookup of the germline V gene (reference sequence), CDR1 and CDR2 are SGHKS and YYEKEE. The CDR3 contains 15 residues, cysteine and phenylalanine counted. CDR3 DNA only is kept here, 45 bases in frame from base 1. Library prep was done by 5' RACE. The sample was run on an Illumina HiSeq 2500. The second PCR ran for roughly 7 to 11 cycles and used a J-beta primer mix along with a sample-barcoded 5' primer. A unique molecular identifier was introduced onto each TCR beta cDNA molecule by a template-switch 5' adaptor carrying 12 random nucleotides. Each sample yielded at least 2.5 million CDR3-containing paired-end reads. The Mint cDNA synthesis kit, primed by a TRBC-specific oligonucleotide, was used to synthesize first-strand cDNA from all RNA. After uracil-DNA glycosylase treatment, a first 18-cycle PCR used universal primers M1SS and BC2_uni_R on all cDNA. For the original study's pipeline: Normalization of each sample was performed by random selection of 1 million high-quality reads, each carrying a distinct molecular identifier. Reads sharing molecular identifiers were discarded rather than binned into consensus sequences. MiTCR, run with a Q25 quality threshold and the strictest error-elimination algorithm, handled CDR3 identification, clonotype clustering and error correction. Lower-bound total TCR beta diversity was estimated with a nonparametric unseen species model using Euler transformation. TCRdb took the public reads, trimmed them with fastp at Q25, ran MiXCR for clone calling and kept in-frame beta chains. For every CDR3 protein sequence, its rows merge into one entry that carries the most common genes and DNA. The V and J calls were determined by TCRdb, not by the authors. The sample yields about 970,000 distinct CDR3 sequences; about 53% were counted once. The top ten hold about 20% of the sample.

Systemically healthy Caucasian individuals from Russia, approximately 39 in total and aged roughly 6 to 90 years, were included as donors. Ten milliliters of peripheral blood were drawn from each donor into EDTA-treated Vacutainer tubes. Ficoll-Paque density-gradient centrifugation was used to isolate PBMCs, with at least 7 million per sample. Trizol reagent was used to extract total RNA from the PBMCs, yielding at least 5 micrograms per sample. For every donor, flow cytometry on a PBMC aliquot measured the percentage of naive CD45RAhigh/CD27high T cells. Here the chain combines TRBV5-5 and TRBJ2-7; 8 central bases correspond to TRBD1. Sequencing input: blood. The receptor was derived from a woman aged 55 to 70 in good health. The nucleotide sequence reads TGTGCCAGCAGCCCACACTTGGACAGGGTACGCGAGCAGTACTTC. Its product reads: CASSPHLDRVREQYF. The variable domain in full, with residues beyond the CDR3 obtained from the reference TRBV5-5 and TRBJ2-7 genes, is DAGVTQSPTHLIKTRGQQVTLRCSPISGHKSVSWYQQVLGQGPQFIFQYYEKEERGRGNFPDRFSARQFPNYSSELNVNALLLGDSALYLCASSPHLDRVREQYFGPGTRLTVT.